This TCR beta chain emerged from a study of blood T cells in healthy people across ages. PCR was performed a second time for about 6 to 11 cycles using a sample-barcoded 5' primer and a J-beta primer mix. Each CDR3 protein gets one entry after TCRdb re-called the 5' RACE reads with MiXCR. The sample has more than 1.4 million distinct CDR3 sequences; approximately 40% are singletons. The sequence was collected from a woman younger than 30 in good health. The source material was blood.

The CDR3 DNA reads TGTGCCAGCAGCTTTGGAACAGCTGTCTCCTACGAGCAGTACTTC. This translates into CASSFGTAVSYEQYF. The J gene is TRBJ2-7, the V gene TRBV5-8; D gene ambiguous. The CDR3 extends over 15 amino acids. V shed 2 bases and J shed 0 bases, with 12 bases lying between them. Germline loops: CDR1 SGHTS, CDR2 YDEGEE.